This T cell receptor beta chain was sequenced for a study of T cell responses to AZD1222 COVID-19 vaccine. CDR1 is MNHEY and CDR2 is SMNVEV in the germline V gene (reference sequence). Trimming pared 0 bases from V and 1 base from J, leaving 10 bases between. The CDR3 extends over 16 amino acids. Clones were sequenced by immunoSEQ multiplex PCR, and TCRdb holds only the in-frame ones, with some missing. Here the sample spans around 120,000 clones, roughly nine tenths being singletons. To note about this clone: Antigen specificity is unknown.

The study, taken as a whole, reports: Baseline serology detected seropositivity in only a handful of AZD1222 recipients. Clonal diversity was possibly underestimated, and white British individuals and females predominated among donors.

This specimen was peripheral blood, taken on day 0 of AZD1222 vaccination. V usage is TRBV27 and J usage is TRBJ1-5; weak D call: TRBD1 (5 bases). The source of this sequence is an adult in good health. CDR3 nucleotides: TGTGCCAGCAGTTTATCAGGGGCAGGGAGCAATCAGCCCCAGCATTTT. Its translation is CASSLSGAGSNQPQHF.